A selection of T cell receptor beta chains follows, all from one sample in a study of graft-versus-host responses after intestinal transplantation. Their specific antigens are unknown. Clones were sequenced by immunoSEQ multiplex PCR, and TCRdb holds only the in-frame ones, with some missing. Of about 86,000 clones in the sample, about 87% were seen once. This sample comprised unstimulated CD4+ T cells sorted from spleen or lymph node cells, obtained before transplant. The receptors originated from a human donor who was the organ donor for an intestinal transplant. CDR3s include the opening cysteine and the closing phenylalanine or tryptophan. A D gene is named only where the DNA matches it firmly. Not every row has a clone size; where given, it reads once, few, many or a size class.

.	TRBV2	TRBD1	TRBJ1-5	TGTGCCAGCAGTCGGGACAGGCAAAATCAGCCCCAGCATTTT	CASSRDRQNQPQHF
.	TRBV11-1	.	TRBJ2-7	TGTGCCAGCAGCAGGGGCTACGAGCAGTACTTC	CASSRGYEQYF
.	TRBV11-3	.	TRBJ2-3	TGTGCCAGCAGCTTAGAGGCCGCAGATACGCAGTATTTT	CASSLEAADTQYF
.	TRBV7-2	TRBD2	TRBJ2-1	TGTGCCAGCACCGGCGGGAGCTCCTACAATGAGCAGTTCTTC	CASTGGSSYNEQFF
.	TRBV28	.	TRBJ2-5	TGTGCCAGCAGTTTCCCGAAGGGGGGGGTCGAGGAGACCCAGTACTTC	CASSFPKGGVEETQYF
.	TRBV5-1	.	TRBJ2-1	TGCGCCAGCAGCTTGGTCGTTTACGGTGAGCAGTTCTTC	CASSLVVYGEQFF
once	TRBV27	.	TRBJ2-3	TGTGCCAGCCTATCGGCCGGAGGCGGTAAAGATACGCAGTATTTT	CASLSAGGGKDTQYF
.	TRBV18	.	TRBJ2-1	TGTGCCAGCTCACCAACGGACAGCCACGTTGATGAGCAGTTCTTC	CASSPTDSHVDEQFF
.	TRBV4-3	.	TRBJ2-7	TGCGCCAGCAGCCGAGCGCGCGGGCAGATCGAGTACGAGCAGTACTTC	CASSRARGQIEYEQYF
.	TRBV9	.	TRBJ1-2	TGTGCCAGCAGCGAGGCTGCGGGGGGGGGCTACACCTTC	CASSEAAGGGYTF
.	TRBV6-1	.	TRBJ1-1	TGTGCCAGCACGAGACATACGAACACTGAAGCTTTCTTT	CASTRHTNTEAFF
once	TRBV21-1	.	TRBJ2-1	TGTGCCAGCAGCAAGAACCCCGAGGGCGATGAGCAGTTCTTC	CASSKNPEGDEQFF
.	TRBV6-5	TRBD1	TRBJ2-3	TGTGCCAGCAGTTTAAGGGGGCTGGGAGATACGCAGTATTTT	CASSLRGLGDTQYF
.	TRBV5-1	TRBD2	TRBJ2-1	TGCGCCAGCAGCTTTGGCGCGGGGGACGCACTAAATGAGCAGTTCTTC	CASSFGAGDALNEQFF
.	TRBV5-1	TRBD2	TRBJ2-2	TGCGCCAGCAGCTGGGCTAGCGGGGGGGCCGACGGGGAGCTGTTTTTT	CASSWASGGADGELFF
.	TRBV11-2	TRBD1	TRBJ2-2	TGTGCCAGCAGGGCCTCGACAGGGAAACCCGGGGAGCTGTTTTTT	CASRASTGKPGELFF
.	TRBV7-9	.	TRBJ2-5	TGTGCCAGCAGCTTAGTAGCCAACTGGTTCGAGACCCAGTACTTC	CASSLVANWFETQYF
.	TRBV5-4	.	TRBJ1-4	TGTGCCAGCAGCCCGGGAGGTTCCACAAAGGATGAAAAACTGTTTTTT	CASSPGGSTKDEKLFF
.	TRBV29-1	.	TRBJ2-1	TGCAGCGTTGATCGGGGGAGTTGGGACAATGAGCAGTTCTTC	CSVDRGSWDNEQFF
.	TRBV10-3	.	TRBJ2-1	TGTGCCATCAGTGAGTACTCCCGGCAGTTCTTC	CAISEYSRQFF
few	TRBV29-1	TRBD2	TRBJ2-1	TGCAGCGTTGAGAGACTAGCGGGAAATGAGCAGTTCTTC	CSVERLAGNEQFF
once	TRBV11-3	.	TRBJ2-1	TGTGCCAGCAGCTTAGATCGAGGCTCCTACAATGAGCAGTTCTTC	CASSLDRGSYNEQFF
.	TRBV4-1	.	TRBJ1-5	TGCGCCAGCAGCCAAATCGGGACAAGCAATCAGCCCCAGCATTTT	CASSQIGTSNQPQHF
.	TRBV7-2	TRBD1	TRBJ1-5	TGTGCCAGCAGCTTAGTACAGGGGGTAGGTCAGCCCCAGCATTTT	CASSLVQGVGQPQHF
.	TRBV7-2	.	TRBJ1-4	TGTGCCAGCAGCTTAGTTCCGGAGACGAATGAAAAACTGTTTTTT	CASSLVPETNEKLFF
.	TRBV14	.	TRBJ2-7	TGTGCCAGCAGCCAAGATCTGCTCTCCTACGAGCAGTACTTC	CASSQDLLSYEQYF
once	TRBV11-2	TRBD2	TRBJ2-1	TGTGCCAGCAGTAATCTAGCGGGAGTCGGCAATGAGCAGTTCTTC	CASSNLAGVGNEQFF
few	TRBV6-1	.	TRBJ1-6	TGTGCCAGCAGTGAAGGGGGGGGTAATTCACCCCTCCACTTT	CASSEGGGNSPLHF
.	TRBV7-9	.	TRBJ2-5	TGTGCCAGCAGCTTAAGGAACAGCCCAGGTCTGAAAGAGACCCAGTACTTC	CASSLRNSPGLKETQYF